This T cell receptor beta chain came from a study of post-analysis software for immune sequencing data. Looking at the study overall: Multiple sclerosis in the patients followed relapsing-remitting, secondary progressive and progressive-relapsing courses. Study-wide results and limits: Patients used five TRBV segments, including TRBV5-6, TRBV5-1 and TRBV20-1, more often than controls. Analysis by F measure revealed that same-batch samples clustered strongly together.

As for this clonotype: Its antigen is as yet unknown.

The CDR3 runs to 16 residues. The J segment lost 3 bases and the V segment lost 4 bases, leaving 5 bases of the junction unmatched. Germline values: CDR1 LNHDA, CDR2 SQIVND (reference sequence). cDNA libraries for TCR beta contained unique molecular identifiers. T cells, about 0.9 to 11 million of them, yielded some 540,000 cDNA molecules. TCRdb passed the PCR reads through MiXCR, listing each CDR3 protein once. Of roughly 800,000 distinct CDR3 sequences detected, roughly 50% appear once; the ten largest clones hold roughly 4.5%. Sequenced: blood. This sequence joins TRBV19 and TRBJ2-1, with 11 positions matching TRBD2. The TCR sequence derives from a girl between 5 and 17 years old with multiple sclerosis. Here the CDR3 reads CASSTVAGGLYNEQFF. The CDR3 DNA reads as TGTGCCAGTAGTACCGTAGCGGGAGGGCTCTACAATGAGCAGTTCTTC.